Listed below are T cell receptor beta chains from one sample, sequenced in a study of blood T cell repertoires in COVID-19. The table came from immunoSEQ multiplex PCR; TCRdb's copy has only in-frame clones and leaves some out. The sample has some 70,000 clones, around 67% seen once. The sequenced sample was peripheral blood. Receptors were obtained from a man in his sixties with acute or convalescent COVID-19. CDR3s include the opening cysteine and the closing phenylalanine or tryptophan. A D gene is named only where the DNA matches it firmly. A row's size may be missing; if present it is once, few, many or a size class.

abundance | d_gene | j_gene | v_gene | CDR3aa | CDR3nt
- | - | TRBJ2-5 | TRBV5-1 | CASVRGGGSQETQYF | TGCGCCAGCGTCAGGGGCGGGGGTTCCCAAGAGACCCAGTACTTC
- | - | TRBJ1-1 | TRBV20-1 | CSASPGNTEAFF | TGCAGTGCTAGTCCAGGGAACACTGAAGCTTTCTTT
- | TRBD1 | TRBJ1-2 | TRBV29-1 | CSAGTGGMSYGYTF | TGCAGCGCCGGGACAGGGGGAATGAGCTATGGCTACACCTTC
- | TRBD2 | TRBJ2-7 | TRBV2 | CASSQGLAFYEQYF | TGTGCCAGCAGTCAAGGACTAGCGTTCTACGAGCAGTACTTC
- | TRBD1 | TRBJ2-4 | TRBV18 | CASSPTGTGKNIQYF | TGTGCCAGCTCACCGACCGGGACAGGAAAAAACATTCAGTACTTC
- | TRBD1 | TRBJ2-1 | TRBV19 | CASKGDREYEQFF | TGTGCCAGTAAAGGGGACAGGGAGTATGAGCAGTTCTTC
- | TRBD1 | TRBJ1-4 | TRBV7-2 | CASSPDRVEKLFF | TGTGCCAGCAGCCCCGACAGGGTTGAAAAACTGTTTTTT
few | TRBD2 | TRBJ2-2 | TRBV3-1/TRBV3-2 | CASGLAGVTGELFF | TGTGCCAGCGGACTAGCGGGGGTCACCGGGGAGCTGTTTTTT
- | - | TRBJ2-7 | TRBV7-9 | CASSLGFGDTSTEQYF | TGTGCCAGCAGCTTAGGATTTGGGGACACATCTACCGAGCAGTACTTC
- | TRBD2 | TRBJ2-5 | TRBV4-1 | CASSQDGRGGSEGETQYF | TGCGCCAGCAGCCAAGATGGGCGGGGCGGGAGCGAGGGAGAGACCCAGTACTTC
- | TRBD2 | TRBJ2-5 | TRBV6-5 | CASSYGSGMGETQYF | TGTGCCAGCAGTTACGGTAGCGGGATGGGGGAGACCCAGTACTTC
once | TRBD1 | TRBJ1-5 | TRBV19 | CASSSRQGANQPQHF | TGTGCCAGTAGTAGCCGGCAGGGGGCTAATCAGCCCCAGCATTTT
- | TRBD2 | TRBJ2-3 | TRBV18 | CASSRQRGGGTDTQYF | TGTGCCAGCTCACGCCAGCGGGGGGGCGGGACAGATACGCAGTATTTT
many | TRBD1 | TRBJ2-2 | TRBV7-8 | CASSIRDRASNTGELFF | TGTGCCAGCAGCATTCGAGACAGGGCCTCGAACACCGGGGAGCTGTTTTTT
- | - | TRBJ1-2 | TRBV5-4 | CASSPANRDYGYTF | TGTGCCAGCAGCCCCGCAAACCGGGACTATGGCTACACCTTC
- | - | TRBJ2-3 | TRBV6-1 | CASSEAGRADTQYF | TGTGCCAGCAGTGAAGCAGGGCGGGCAGATACGCAGTATTTT
- | TRBD1 | TRBJ1-1 | TRBV29-1 | CSVGQGTTEAFF | TGCAGCGTGGGACAGGGTACGACTGAAGCTTTCTTT
- | - | TRBJ2-3 | TRBV4-2 | CASSQRPADTQYF | TGTGCCAGCAGCCAACGTCCCGCAGATACGCAGTATTTT
- | - | TRBJ2-3 | TRBV7-9 | CASSSLNQGRVDTDTQYF | TGTGCCAGCAGCTCCCTCAATCAGGGGAGAGTGGACACAGATACGCAGTATTTT
- | - | TRBJ2-1 | TRBV21-1 | CGRLAGGLGCANEQFF | TGTGGTCGGCTAGCGGGGGGCCTCGGGTGCGCAAATGAGCAGTTCTTC
- | - | TRBJ2-5 | TRBV9 | CASSLTLEETQYF | TGTGCCAGCAGCCTAACCCTGGAAGAGACCCAGTACTTC
- | TRBD1 | TRBJ1-5 | TRBV7-9 | CASSLGTGTGNQPQHF | TGTGCCAGCAGCTTAGGGACAGGGACCGGCAATCAGCCCCAGCATTTT
once | TRBD1 | TRBJ1-5 | TRBV5-6 | CASSLMDRGDQPQHF | TGTGCCAGCAGCTTGATGGACAGGGGAGATCAGCCCCAGCATTTT
- | - | TRBJ1-5 | TRBV29-1 | CSVGSENQPQHF | TGCAGCGTTGGTAGTGAGAATCAGCCCCAGCATTTT
- | TRBD1 | TRBJ2-5 | TRBV5-1 | CASSPQGVTQYF | TGCGCCAGCAGCCCCCAGGGGGTAACCCAGTACTTC
once | - | TRBJ2-7 | TRBV11-2 | CASSLATGVGYEQYF | TGTGCCAGCAGCTTAGCTACGGGGGTGGGCTACGAGCAGTACTTC
- | TRBD2 | TRBJ2-2 | TRBV7-8 | CASSLSSGRAGELFF | TGTGCCAGCAGCTTATCTAGCGGGAGGGCCGGGGAGCTGTTTTTT
- | TRBD1 | TRBJ2-1 | TRBV28 | CASSFPDREVDEQFF | TGTGCCAGCAGTTTTCCGGACAGGGAGGTGGATGAGCAGTTCTTC
- | - | TRBJ1-1 | TRBV5-1 | CASSPVGRGPEAFF | TGCGCCAGCAGCCCCGTGGGGCGGGGCCCTGAAGCTTTCTTT
- | TRBD1 | TRBJ2-2 | TRBV27 | CASSLQGAANTGELFF | TGTGCCAGCAGTTTGCAGGGGGCGGCGAACACCGGGGAGCTGTTTTTT
- | TRBD2 | TRBJ2-5 | TRBV4-1 | CASSPGGARETQYF | TGCGCCAGCAGCCCCGGGGGGGCCAGGGAGACCCAGTACTTC
- | TRBD1 | TRBJ2-4 | TRBV27 | CASSPTGVGAKNIQYF | TGTGCCAGCAGCCCGACAGGGGTGGGGGCCAAAAACATTCAGTACTTC
- | - | TRBJ2-1 | TRBV6-5 | CASRLSTDQYNEQFF | TGTGCCAGCAGATTATCCACAGACCAATACAATGAGCAGTTCTTC
- | - | TRBJ1-2 | TRBV14 | CASSRHSYGYTF | TGTGCCAGCAGCCGCCACTCGTATGGCTACACCTTC
- | - | TRBJ1-1 | TRBV6-1 | CASSEWHPNTEAFF | TGTGCCAGCAGTGAATGGCATCCTAACACTGAAGCTTTCTTT
- | - | TRBJ2-7 | TRBV30 | CAWSPRLVAEQYF | TGTGCCTGGAGTCCCCGACTAGTAGCCGAGCAGTACTTC
- | - | TRBJ1-2 | TRBV6-5 | CASSRDNNYGYTF | TGTGCCAGCAGTCGAGACAATAACTATGGCTACACCTTC
- | TRBD1 | TRBJ1-5 | TRBV7-8 | CASSLGTGGNQPQHF | TGTGCCAGCAGCTTAGGAACAGGGGGCAATCAGCCCCAGCATTTT
- | TRBD2 | TRBJ2-3 | TRBV5-1 | CASSSGREPGADTQYF | TGCGCCAGCAGCTCTGGGCGGGAGCCAGGTGCGGATACGCAGTATTTT
- | - | TRBJ1-2 | TRBV6-5 | CASSSRRGKDYGYTF | TGTGCCAGCAGTTCGCGCAGGGGAAAGGACTATGGCTACACCTTC
- | TRBD1 | TRBJ1-2 | TRBV19 | CASTRTGWNGYTF | TGTGCCAGTACCCGGACAGGGTGGAATGGCTACACCTTC
- | TRBD1 | TRBJ1-3 | TRBV7-8 | CASSPWDRADTIYF | TGTGCCAGCAGCCCATGGGACAGGGCCGACACCATATATTTT
- | TRBD1 | TRBJ1-1 | TRBV7-9 | CASSSSPGTGNTEAFF | TGTGCCAGCAGCTCCAGTCCCGGGACAGGGAACACTGAAGCTTTCTTT
- | - | TRBJ2-7 | TRBV11-1 | CASSPDTDYEQYF | TGTGCCAGCAGCCCCGACACCGACTACGAGCAGTACTTC
- | - | TRBJ1-1 | TRBV30 | CAWRDLIRGNTEAFF | TGTGCCTGGAGGGACTTAATCCGGGGGAACACTGAAGCTTTCTTT
- | TRBD1 | TRBJ1-6 | TRBV7-3 | CASSATGGDSPLHF | TGTGCCAGCAGCGCGACAGGGGGCGATTCACCCCTCCACTTT
- | - | TRBJ1-4 | TRBV6-5 | CASRPGANNEKLFF | TGTGCCAGCAGGCCAGGGGCAAATAATGAAAAACTGTTTTTT